Below, one T cell receptor (beta chain) is given with its context. A few counts support this clone. This receptor's antigen is unknown. Base qualities are not provided; no much larger clone lies one nucleotide away. The cohort consisted of approximately 690 healthy bone marrow donors. At the time of sampling, every cohort member was nominally healthy, though immune exposures that went unrecorded were likely present. The donor was CMV seronegative and was included in the group of a few hundred seronegative cohort members. A peripheral blood sample was collected from each donor, and TCR beta sequencing was performed on peripheral blood mononuclear cells. Genomic DNA was extracted from the blood cell samples with the Qiagen DNeasy Blood Extraction Kit. This sample is part of a study of cytomegalovirus exposure and HLA in healthy donors (dated by TCRdb to 2017 to 2019). For context, the study as a whole: According to an earlier analysis of a few hundred of the donors, about 170 million T cells yielded 117 million unique TCR beta sequences and around 300 Gb of sequence data. The number of donors typed differed by locus, with roughly 629-640 for A, B, C, DRB1 and DQB1, 522 for DQA1, about 610 for DPA1, and roughly 450 for DPB1. A later analysis re-examined previously published TCR beta repertoires from about 700 donors and added high-resolution HLA genotyping to investigate patterns of TCR occurrence. HLA typing included class I and class II loci at four-digit resolution. A later genetic analysis took genome-wide SNP genotypes for about three fifths of the 666 donors and used that subset as a discovery cohort. Donor age, sex, ethnicity and CMV serostatus were compiled alongside the repertoire data. Approximately 300 gigabases of sequencing data and around 85 million unique TCR sequences made up an early release that covered approximately 620 HLA-typed donors. To predict cytomegalovirus infection status, the study brought together high-throughput TCR immunosequencing, statistical association of individual TCRs with disease status, and machine learning. In addition to the first cohort of around 670 subjects, a separate validation cohort of 100 to 150 different subjects was used. Across around 400 genotyped donors of the cohort, an average of about 240,000 unique TCR beta nucleotide sequences per donor were sequenced, and approximately 17% of those sequences were non-productive. Of the 300 to 500 genotyped donors, 80% to 90% were placed in the genetic ancestry cluster associated with self-reported Caucasian donors. The aim of the study was to test whether cataloging public T cell receptors could identify signatures of past pathogen exposure. The later analysis used no new phenotypic data to find candidate immune exposures, relying instead on TCR beta sequences and their occurrence across donors. An earlier analysis of about 620 of the donors applied high-throughput TCR beta sequencing to assess whether each TCR beta V gene segment acted as functional or pseudogenic. All discovery cohort repertoires had been generated using a single sequencing platform. Using immunosequencing, the study profiled T cell repertoires from some 670 subjects and related those repertoires to cytomegalovirus serostatus. Four or five DR-DQ haplotypes were handled as single units for association and clustering because linkage in the cohort was strong. Paper-wide results and their limitations: At a false discovery rate of 0.05, a later analysis linked some 17,000 TCR beta sequences to specific HLA alleles. Assigning TCR associations to individual alleles was difficult when HLA alleles, especially DR and DQ, strongly co-occurred. Most TCR sequences were seen in very few donors, while some public TCRs were found in many individuals. Correlated functional status among segregating V segments might be attributable to linkage disequilibrium, but an unknown experimental factor could not be ruled out. An earlier analysis of approximately 530 of the donors showed that most TCR beta V segments appeared in productive rearrangements either about 87% or about 30% of the time, which broadly matched IMGT annotations. A further reported finding was that TCR beta sequences accurately predicted the HLA-A and HLA-B alleles for most subjects in the first cohort. Cytomegalovirus status was reported to be diagnosed by the classifier with high specificity and sensitivity in both the original and validation cohorts. A group of highly shared sequence variants was considered likely to be a technical artifact of the sequencing pipeline. Roughly uniform sequencing depth across donors was assumed in presence/absence analyses, although this assumption may not hold. In vitro tests confirmed that three of the cytomegalovirus-associated TCR beta chains recognize cytomegalovirus antigens. The only immune exposure information available for the cohort was CMV serostatus. Because HLA typing was missing for some donors at each locus, association tests included only the typed subset. The authors suggested that the approach could potentially be extended to other disease states and immunological phenotypes. An association between a missense DCLRE1C variant and V-gene and J-gene trimming of TCR beta chains was found in a later genetic analysis and replicated in an independent cohort. In a later analysis, the rate of TCR association differed among HLA loci, with DRB1 alleles having the most associated TCRs and HLA-C alleles having the fewest. In a later analysis, HLA-associated TCR beta chains were found to be more clonally expanded and to have lower generation probabilities than equally common non-associated chains. According to a later genetic analysis, donors in an Asian-associated ancestry cluster had fewer N-insertions in productive TCRs than the approximately 690-donor mean. A later analysis found that most CMV-associated TCR beta chains appeared HLA-restricted, with HLA associations seemingly driven largely by CMV exposure. The earlier analysis of 587 of the donors excluded some 15 rarely observed V segments, including chromosome 9 orphons, because counts were too low. The 87-base-pair reads could not distinguish some IMGT-functional V segments, including TRBV6-2 and TRBV6-3, so those segments were excluded. The study gave a list of 150 to 200 TCR beta chains associated with cytomegalovirus. Several of the top co-occurrence clusters appeared to be linked to parvovirus B19, influenza, CMV and Epstein-Barr virus, according to a later analysis. The cohort was sequenced for TCR beta chains only, and without alpha or paired-chain data the features that could be detected were limited.

Preparation of the library involved the immunoSEQ multiplex PCR assay. For the multiplex PCR, a mixture combining 60 forward primers for TCR Vbeta segments and 13 reverse primers for TCR Jbeta segments was used. The CDR3 region of rearranged TCR beta genes was amplified from genomic DNA by a multiplex PCR assay. Amplified TCR beta libraries were sequenced as 87-base-pair reads on the Illumina HiSeq System. The source study handled its data this way. A later analysis tallied tens of millions of unique TCR beta chains across the 660 or so repertoires, and about 10 million of those chains were shared by two or more donors. A nearest-neighbor algorithm error-corrected the raw reads and collapsed the reads into unique sequences, merging closely related sequences to remove PCR and sequencing errors. CDR3 sequences were aligned to IMGT reference sequences to assign V, D and J gene segments. For a sequence to be retained, a match of at least six nucleotides to both a V gene segment and a J gene segment was required. A rearrangement counted as productive if the CDR3 had no stop codons and remained in frame with V and J, and every other rearrangement counted as non-productive. CDR3 was defined by IMGT convention, running from the second conserved V-encoded cysteine to the conserved J-encoded phenylalanine. The earlier analysis of 550 to 650 of the donors excluded any sequence lacking an unambiguous match to a single V gene segment. In an earlier analysis of approximately 590 of the donors, a V segment was called functional when productive rearrangements were above 56.7%, and segregating when the standard deviation between donors exceeded 5%. To diagnose cytomegalovirus status from the catalog of TCR beta chain sequences, a statistical classification framework was built. V and J gene assignment, in a later analysis, came from comparing TCR nucleotide sequences with IMGT/GENE-DB human TR gene sequences. The TCRdist pipeline was used in a later analysis to assign CDR3 sequences and most-parsimonious VDJ recombination scenarios. In a later analysis, each TCR beta chain was defined by its CDR3 amino acid sequence together with its V-gene family, and reads lacking a unique V-gene family were excluded. As a way to deal with suspected cross-contamination and a sequencing artifact, a later analysis dropped nearly 600 nucleotide sequences that were highly shared and had low generation probability. For each public chain, a later analysis derived a clonal expansion index from normalized ranks of inferred template counts within each repertoire. In a later analysis, generation probabilities were computed with a VDJ recombination model fitted to out-of-frame rearrangements, and the resulting probabilities were checked against IGoR. Hypergeometric tests were used in a later analysis to score TCR-TCR, TCR-HLA and TCR-CMV co-occurrence, with a repertoire-size bias correction applied to the TCR pairs. False discovery rates were estimated in a later analysis by permuting HLA or CMV assignments 20 times. In a later analysis, co-occurring TCRs were grouped using DBSCAN, and TCRdist sequence similarity was added for clustering within HLA-allele-positive subsets. Repertoires with fewer than 30,000 or more than 120,000 public chains, plus five repertoires with anomalous nucleotide sharing, were excluded from co-occurrence clustering. TCRdb carries this immuneACCESS record with in-frame sequences only. Its versions omit some clonotypes, under half of them owing to an unresolved V gene in the studies checked, with the rest unexplained. V, J and clone size derive from that table, while D and trimming were established from the DNA sequence. The sample table records 100,000 or so clones; 15% of these occur just once. Together, the top ten hold 0.8% to 0.95% of the sample.

The CDR3 covers 14 residues, taking in both the cysteine and the phenylalanine. Here the CDR3 DNA is all that survives: 42 bases in frame from base 1. CDR1 and CDR2 are drawn from the germline V gene: MDHEN, SYDVKM. V is pared back by 6 bases and J by 4 bases, with 13 bases lying between the germline termini. The material sequenced was PBMCs. The chain joins TRBV28 to TRBJ1-5; TRBD1 is possibly the D segment (6 matching bases). The receptor was isolated from a female donor in good health and CMV-seronegative. For the CDR3, the sequence is CASSEQGDNQPQHF. DNA sequence: TGTGCCAGCAGCGAACAGGGTGATAATCAGCCCCAGCATTTT.